The 27 T cell receptor beta chains below come from one sample, sequenced in a study of T cell responses to AZD1222 COVID-19 vaccine. Assay used: immunoSEQ multiplex PCR; TCRdb lists only in-frame clones, some missing. The sample shows 150,000 or so clones, around 86% of them seen only once. This sample comprised peripheral blood, obtained on day 0 of AZD1222 vaccination. The receptors were gathered from an adult in good health.

V gene TRBV11-3 combines with J gene TRBJ2-3; D is undetermined. The CDR3 is 14 amino acids. The germline CDR1 and CDR2 sequences are SGHNT and YENEEA. V lost 1 base and J lost 3, with 8 bases in between. The CDR3 DNA follows: TGTGCCAGCAGCTTAGGTGGGGTAACAGATACGCAGTATTTT. This encodes CASSLGGVTDTQYF. The full variable domain, rest sourced from reference TRBV11-3 and TRBJ2-3, is EAGVVQSPRYKIIEKKQPVAFWCNPISGHNTLYWYLQNLGQGPELLIRYENEEAVDDSQLPKDRFSAERLKGVDSTLKIQPAELGDSAVYLCASSLGGVTDTQYFGPGTRLTVL.

V is TRBV12-3 or TRBV12-4 and J is TRBJ1-6; no firm D call. The CDR3 runs to 12 residues. V was pared by 7 bases and J by 9 bases, with 10 bases between. Written as DNA, the CDR3 is TGTGCCAGCATGTGGAAGGGTTCACCCCTCCACTTT. This translates into CASMWKGSPLHF.

This chain uses TRBV13 with TRBJ2-2; TRBD2 matches 7 bases. V lost 3 bases to trimming and J lost 0 bases; unmatched junction nucleotides: 1. The germline CDR1 and CDR2 sequences are PRHDT and FYEKMQ (reference sequence). This CDR3 region has 15 residues. This CDR3 is CASSFGGSNTGELFF. CDR3 nucleotide sequence: TGTGCCAGCAGCTTCGGGGGGTCGAACACCGGGGAGCTGTTTTTT.

Comment on this clone: Other nucleotide sequences in the sample specify the same CDR3. CDR3 loop: CASSQGYEQYF. The CDR3, as DNA: TGTGCCAGCAGCCAAGGGTACGAGCAGTACTTC. The chain carries TRBV3-1 (or the pseudogene TRBV3-2) and TRBJ2-7; the D is unclear. Germline lookup yields CDR1 LGHDT and CDR2 YNNKEL (reference sequence). Between the trimmed V and J ends, which lost 1 base and 4 bases, there was a span of 2 bases. The CDR3 is 11 amino acids.

This clone was seen a single time. This chain links TRBV28 with TRBJ2-3; TRBD2 matches at 8 bases. The CDR3 is 16 residues long. Trimming took 4 bases from V and 3 from J; bases not matched to a gene: 9. Germline V lookup: CDR1 MDHEN, CDR2 SYDVKM. The chain's CDR3 is CASSSPGREVTDTQYF. In nucleotides, the CDR3 is TGTGCCAGCAGTTCCCCCGGGAGGGAAGTGACAGATACGCAGTATTTT.

The chain has TRBV2 and TRBJ2-7; the D is unclear. Between the trimmed V and J ends, which lost 2 bases and 7 bases, there was a span of 9 bases. This CDR3 has 12 amino acids. Germline assignment: CDR1 SNHLY and CDR2 FYNNEI. CDR3 DNA sequence: TGTGCCAGCAGTGAACGGGCCTGGGAGCAGTACTTC. Its translation: CASSERAWEQYF.

The chain carries TRBV15 and TRBJ1-4, with 7 bases lining up with TRBD1. This CDR3 is built from 15 residues. With 2 bases clipped from V and 6 bases from J, the junction kept 6 bases outside the gene matches. Germline V gene data show CDR1 as LNHNV and CDR2 as YYDKDF (reference sequence). This chain's CDR3 is CATSRSGTGDEKLFF. Written as DNA, the CDR3 is TGTGCCACCAGCAGATCCGGAACAGGGGATGAAAAACTGTTTTTT.

The rearrangement uses TRBV24-1 and TRBJ2-1; D might be TRBD2 (5 bases). The CDR3 sequence is 14 residues long. Trimming stripped 5 bases from V and 7 bases from J, with 14 bases between. Looked up from germline, CDR1 is KGHDR and CDR2 is SFDVKD. The CDR3 nucleotides are TGTGCCACCAGTGGACAAAGGAGGATGAATGAGCAGTTCTTC. Its translation: CATSGQRRMNEQFF.

The V and J genes are TRBV7-9 and TRBJ2-1, with D uncertain. Trimming took 3 bases from V and 7 from J, leaving 13 bases between them. From germline, CDR1 is SEHNR and CDR2 FQNEAQ (reference sequence). The CDR3 extends over 14 amino acids. The CDR3 loop is CASSFPGSRNEQFF. CDR3 DNA: TGTGCCAGCAGCTTTCCGGGTTCGAGGAATGAGCAGTTCTTC.

A word on this clone: At one boundary the junction diverges from the germline segment, which might be a read error. This chain links TRBV28 with TRBJ1-3; no clear D gene. CDR1 and CDR2 from the germline V gene are MDHEN and SYDVKM. CDR3 length: 12 residues. DNA of the CDR3: TGTGCCAGCAGTCCTCGGACCCTAAGGCCCGATTTT. It is translated as CASSPRTLRPDF.

The genes are TRBV3-1 (or the pseudogene TRBV3-2) and TRBJ2-2; D is ambiguous. The CDR3 is made up of 16 amino acids. Germline V CDR1 and CDR2: LGHDT, YNNKEL (reference sequence). V lost 4 bases and J lost 5, with 17 bases in between. This CDR3 is CASSRLGSVQTGELFF. The CDR3 bases are TGTGCCAGCAGCCGTTTAGGTTCGGTTCAGACCGGGGAGCTGTTTTTT.

This clone appeared a few times. V gene TRBV12-3 or TRBV12-4 combines with J gene TRBJ1-1; D not certain. V was cut by 4 bases and J by 0 bases, with 6 bases left in between. The CDR3 is made up of 13 amino acids. The CDR3: CASSWFLNTEAFF. In nucleotides, the CDR3 is TGTGCCAGCAGTTGGTTTTTGAACACTGAAGCTTTCTTT.

V usage is TRBV5-1 and J usage is TRBJ2-7; D is undetermined. V lost 0 bases and J lost 5, with 15 bases in between. This CDR3 is 15 amino acids long. Germline V gene lookup returns CDR1 SGHRS and CDR2 YFSETQ. The CDR3 here is CASSLVATRMDEQYF. DNA for the CDR3: TGCGCCAGCAGCTTGGTGGCTACCAGGATGGACGAGCAGTACTTC.

This clone was found once. The chain links TRBV5-1 to TRBJ1-2; the D gene is possibly TRBD1 (6 bases). V was cut by 4 bases and J by 0 bases, with 13 bases left in between. In germline, CDR1 is SGHRS, CDR2 YFSETQ. The CDR3 length is 15 residues. CDR3: CASSPAGATNYGYTF. CDR3 sequence (DNA): TGCGCCAGCAGCCCGGCAGGGGCGACTAACTATGGCTACACCTTC.

V usage is TRBV6-5 and J usage is TRBJ2-2; D remains ambiguous. V was trimmed by 8 bases and J by 0 bases, leaving 10 bases between them. CDR1 is MNHEY, CDR2 SVGAGI, per germline. The CDR3 has 14 amino acids. The CDR3 sequence: CASRMQANTGELFF. CDR3 in DNA: TGTGCCAGCCGGATGCAGGCGAACACCGGGGAGCTGTTTTTT.

The gene calls are TRBV30 and TRBJ1-3, with TRBD1 matching 11 bases. The CDR3 runs 14 residues. Germline CDR1 reads GTSNPN; CDR2 reads SVGIG (reference sequence). With 5 bases clipped from V and 7 bases from J, the junction kept 7 bases outside the gene matches. The CDR3 DNA reads as TGTGCCTGGTCGGACAGGGGGCCGTGGAACACCATATATTTT. Its translation is CAWSDRGPWNTIYF.

The J gene is TRBJ2-2, the V gene TRBV23-1, with a weak D call TRBD2 (6 bases). TRBV23-1 carries the ORF label, with uncertain function. CDR3 size: 20 residues. V dropped 1 base and J dropped 6 bases, with 27 bases sitting between them. CDR3 residues: CASSQFLPGLSLVGSGELFF. DNA of the CDR3: TGCGCCAGCAGTCAATTCTTACCGGGACTTTCCCTCGTCGGGTCCGGGGAGCTGTTTTTT.

The V gene is TRBV28, the J gene TRBJ2-2; TRBD2 matches at 7 bases. CDR1 MDHEN and CDR2 SYDVKM come from the germline V gene. V dropped 7 bases and J dropped 3; count of bases not matched to a gene: 11. The CDR3 has 16 residues. The CDR3 region has the DNA TGTGCCAGCATCTTCGGTGGCGGGGGAGACACCGGGGAGCTGTTTTTT. It codes for CASIFGGGGDTGELFF. Complete variable domain (other parts from reference TRBV28 and TRBJ2-2): DVKVTQSSRYLVKRTGEKVFLECVQDMDHENMFWYRQDPGLGLRLIYFSYDVKMKEKGDIPEGYSVSREKKERFSLILESASTNQTSMYLCASIFGGGGDTGELFFGEGSRLTVL.

V usage is TRBV19 and J usage is TRBJ2-1; D gene unclear. Germline V gene sequence: CDR1 LNHDA, CDR2 SQIVND (reference sequence). The CDR3 contains 16 residues. The V and J ends lost 4 bases and 4 bases respectively, with 17 bases between them. The CDR3 DNA reads TGTGCCAGTAGTAAACCCCCTGGGCAGAATTACAATGAGCAGTTCTTC. Translated: CASSKPPGQNYNEQFF.

The chain combines TRBV27 with TRBJ1-1, with D possibly being TRBD1 (6 bases). CDR1 is MNHEY, CDR2 SMNVEV, per germline (reference sequence). V was cut by 3 bases and J by 2 bases, with 7 bases left in between. This CDR3 contains 13 residues. CDR3 bases: TGTGCCAGCAGTTTTGGGACAAACACTGAAGCTTTCTTT. As protein: CASSFGTNTEAFF.

The chain couples TRBV2 to TRBJ1-4, with 8 bases matching TRBD1. The CDR3 runs to 15 residues. Germline loops: CDR1 SNHLY, CDR2 FYNNEI. Trimming removed 5 bases from V and 2 bases from J; junction bases left unmatched: 4. CDR3 nucleotide sequence: TGTGCCAGCAGTTACCAGGGGGCGACTAATGAAAAACTGTTTTTT. This sequence encodes CASSYQGATNEKLFF.

This sequence joins TRBV7-6 and TRBJ2-5, with TRBD1 as a possible D gene (6 bases). Looked up from germline, CDR1 is SGHVS and CDR2 is FNYEAQ. Trimming took off 1 base at V and 0 bases at J, with 9 bases between the two ends. This CDR3 is 15 amino acids long. CDR3 in amino acids: CASSLVGGYQETQYF. CDR3 DNA sequence: TGTGCCAGCAGCTTAGTAGGGGGATACCAAGAGACCCAGTACTTC.

The sample holds one count of this clone. The chain links TRBV6-5 to TRBJ2-5; D could derive from TRBD1 or TRBD2 (5 bases each). Germline V CDR1 and CDR2: MNHEY, SVGAGI. Trimming stripped 1 base from V and 5 bases from J, with 8 bases between. The CDR3 has 13 amino acids. CDR3 amino acids: CASSYLGEETQYF. The CDR3 DNA reads TGTGCCAGCAGTTACTTAGGGGAGGAGACCCAGTACTTC.

The chain combines TRBV14 with TRBJ2-7, with a weak D call TRBD1 (5 bases). Germline loops: CDR1 SGHDN, CDR2 FVKESK. CDR3 size: 14 residues. V gave up 3 bases and J gave up 6 bases, with 15 bases separating them. The CDR3 here is CASSQYAGPLEQYF. As DNA, the CDR3 is TGTGCCAGCAGCCAGTATGCAGGGCCCCTCGAGCAGTACTTC.

Here the CDR3 reads CASSLRDTKNTGELFF. The CDR3 nucleotides read TGTGCCAGCAGCTTAAGGGACACCAAGAACACCGGGGAGCTGTTTTTT. The chain is built from TRBV7-2 and TRBJ2-2; possibly TRBD1 for D (6 bases). Germline loops: CDR1 SGHTA, CDR2 FQGNSA. The ends were cut back, 2 bases at V and 1 base at J, with 11 bases in the middle. The CDR3 totals 16 residues. The full variable domain, with the rest looked up from reference TRBV7-2 and TRBJ2-2, is GAGVSQSPSNKVTEKGKDVELRCDPISGHTALYWYRQSLGQGLEFLIYFQGNSAPDKSGLPSDRFSAERTGGSVSTLTIQRTQQEDSAVYLCASSLRDTKNTGELFFGEGSRLTVL.

The chain joins TRBV7-6 to TRBJ2-2, with TRBD2 matching 13 bases. The V and J ends lost 5 bases and 6 bases, in that order; junction bases with no gene match: 9. CDR1 is SGHVS, CDR2 FNYEAQ, per germline. The CDR3 contains 17 residues. In DNA form, the CDR3 reads TGTGCCAGCAGCAACCTCCGACTAGCGGGGGGCCCCGGGGAGCTGTTTTTT. Amino acid sequence: CASSNLRLAGGPGELFF. The whole variable domain, remainder taken from reference TRBV7-6 and TRBJ2-2, is GAGVSQSPRYKVTKRGQDVALRCDPISGHVSLYWYRQALGQGPEFLTYFNYEAQQDKSGLPNDRFSAERPEGSISTLTIQRTEQRDSAMYRCASSNLRLAGGPGELFFGEGSRLTVL.

The chain recombines TRBV5-8 with TRBJ1-1; the D is unclear. Trimming took off 7 bases at V and 8 bases at J, with 18 bases between the two ends. The germline CDR1 and CDR2 sequences are SGHTS and YDEGEE. The CDR3 spans 13 residues. This chain's CDR3 is CASVPGYQEEAFF. The CDR3 coding sequence is TGTGCCAGCGTTCCCGGGTACCAGGAAGAAGCTTTCTTT.